The rows below give T cell receptor beta chains drawn from one sample of a study of immune characterization of retroperitoneal liposarcoma. TCRdb re-derived calls from the PCR reads in MiXCR, one entry per CDR3 protein. Of over a thousand distinct CDR3 sequences listed, around 40% are singletons. Material: tumor tissue. These receptors were taken from a male donor with retroperitoneal liposarcoma. Both conserved end residues are part of each CDR3. Fields, in order: J gene, D gene, V gene, clone size, CDR3 protein, CDR3 DNA. The D gene is left open where the match is weak. Clone size is not always given. Where it is, it says once, few, many or a class for expanded clones.

TRBJ2-3 | NA | TRBV6-1 | once | CASSEGGGGKDTQYF | TGTGCCAGCAGTGAAGGGGGAGGGGGTAAGGATACGCAGTATTTT
TRBJ2-7 | NA | TRBV12-3/TRBV12-4 | hyperexpanded | CASSRDIYNEQYF | TGTGCCAGCAGTCGGGACATCTACAATGAGCAGTACTTC
TRBJ2-1 | NA | TRBV12-3/TRBV12-4 | NA | CASSLAQGSYEQFF | TGTGCCAGCAGTTTAGCACAGGGCTCCTACGAGCAGTTCTTC
TRBJ2-1 | NA | TRBV24-1 | once | CATSDFRLEQFF | TGTGCCACCAGTGATTTCCGACTTGAGCAGTTCTTC
TRBJ2-5 | TRBD2 | TRBV6-1 | NA | CASSEEASGSMKTQYF | TGTGCCAGCAGTGAAGAGGCTAGCGGGAGTATGAAGACCCAGTACTTC
TRBJ2-5 | NA | TRBV6-5 | few | CASSYSAQETQYF | TGTGCCAGCAGTTACTCGGCCCAAGAGACCCAGTACTTT
TRBJ2-1 | TRBD1 | TRBV7-6 | medium-sized | CASSLGQGMEQFF | TGTGCCAGCAGCTTAGGACAGGGTATGGAGCAGTTCTTC
TRBJ2-7 | NA | TRBV12-3/TRBV12-4 | NA | CASSTQGYEQYF | TGTGCCAGCAGCACCCAGGGATACGAGCAGTACTTC
TRBJ2-1 | NA | TRBV25-1 | NA | CASSDPRGAGETQFF | TGTGCCAGCAGTGATCCTAGGGGGGCCGGAGAGACCCAGTTCTTC
TRBJ2-7 | NA | TRBV6-1 | hyperexpanded | CASKLLGQRDYEQYF | TGTGCCAGCAAACTCCTTGGACAGAGAGACTACGAGCAGTACTTC
TRBJ2-7 | TRBD2 | TRBV7-2 | medium-sized | CASSSRGVYNEQYF | TGTGCCAGCAGCTCGCGGGGGGTCTACAATGAGCAGTACTTC
TRBJ2-5 | NA | TRBV12-3/TRBV12-4 | NA | CASSWGDPRETQYF | TGTGCCAGCAGTTGGGGGGACCCGCGGGAGACCCAGTACTTC
TRBJ2-5 | NA | TRBV6-1 | NA | CASDDSGEPEETQYF | TGTGCCAGCGACGATAGCGGAGAACCCGAAGAGACCCAGTACTTC
TRBJ2-7 | TRBD1 | TRBV12-3/TRBV12-4 | NA | CASSYGTGSYEQYF | TGTGCCAGCAGTTATGGGACAGGCTCCTACGAGCAGTACTTC
TRBJ2-7 | TRBD2 | TRBV6-1 | medium-sized | CASRTGAGGTYEQYF | TGTGCCAGCAGGACCGGGGCGGGGGGGACCTACGAGCAGTACTTC
TRBJ2-7 | TRBD1 | TRBV6-1 | hyperexpanded | CASSEGDSSYEQYF | TGTGCCAGCAGTGAAGGGGACAGCTCCTACGAGCAGTACTTC
TRBJ2-5 | NA | TRBV6-2/TRBV6-3 | NA | CASSALLPGETQYF | TGTGCCAGCAGTGCTTTACTCCCAGGGGAGACCCAGTACTTC
TRBJ2-1 | NA | TRBV6-1 | NA | CASSERAPGSYNEQFF | TGTGCCAGCAGTGAAAGGGCCCCCGGCTCCTACAATGAGCAGTTCTTC
TRBJ2-1 | TRBD1 | TRBV6-1 | NA | CASSEEGHRQGMDEQFF | TGTGCCAGCAGTGAAGAAGGCCATAGACAGGGGATGGACGAGCAGTTCTTC
TRBJ2-7 | TRBD2 | TRBV27 | once | CATKAGGGSMYEQYF | TGTGCCACCAAAGCGGGAGGGGGGTCTATGTACGAGCAGTACTTC
TRBJ2-5 | NA | TRBV27 | NA | CASSPDQETQYF | TGTGCCAGCAGTCCTGACCAAGAGACCCAGTACTTC
TRBJ2-1 | NA | TRBV12-3/TRBV12-4 | once | CASITQITGLTQFF | TGTGCCAGCATCACCCAAATAACAGGGCTAACCCAGTTCTTC
TRBJ2-2 | NA | TRBV7-6 | NA | CASSLVAGRSTGKDANTGELFF | TGTGCCAGCAGCTTAGTTGCGGGAAGGTCCACCGGGAAAGACGCGAACACCGGGGAGCTGTTTTTT
TRBJ2-5 | NA | TRBV10-2 | NA | CASSGDSGGAETQYF | TGCGCCAGCAGCGGTGACTCAGGCGGGGCAGAGACCCAGTACTTC
TRBJ2-1 | NA | TRBV27 | few | CASMVSRGGLNEQFF | TGTGCCAGCATGGTCTCCAGGGGTGGTCTCAATGAGCAGTTCTTC
TRBJ2-1 | TRBD1 | TRBV7-2 | few | CASSRGQGGLSYEQFF | TGTGCCAGCAGCCGGGGACAGGGGGGACTCTCCTACGAGCAGTTCTTC
TRBJ2-7 | TRBD1 | TRBV12-3/TRBV12-4 | NA | CASSPTSYQGASEQYF | TGTGCCAGCAGTCCCACCTCTTATCAGGGGGCCAGCGAGCAGTACTTC
TRBJ2-5 | NA | TRBV6-1 | NA | CASSVSWGQETQYF | TGTGCCAGCAGTGTTTCATGGGGCCAAGAGACCCAGTACTTC
TRBJ2-6 | NA | TRBV6-1 | NA | CASSLGGGGANVLTF | TGTGCCAGCAGCTTAGGGGGAGGTGGGGCCAACGTCCTGACTTTC
TRBJ2-3 | NA | TRBV7-6 | once | CASSLAALDTQYF | TGTGCCAGCAGCTTAGCGGCCCTGGATACGCAGTATTTT
TRBJ2-1 | NA | TRBV7-6 | NA | CASSLGPTQDGYEQFF | TGTGCCAGCAGCTTAGGCCCCACCCAGGATGGCTATGAGCAGTTCTTC
TRBJ2-3 | TRBD2 | TRBV6-5 | NA | CASSRLFGTSLLSTDTQYF | TGTGCCAGCAGCCGCCTTTTCGGGACTAGCCTATTAAGCACAGATACGCAGTATTTT
TRBJ2-7 | NA | TRBV5-6 | NA | CASSLSSYEQYF | TGTGCCAGCAGCCTCTCCTCCTACGAGCAGTACTTC
TRBJ2-6 | NA | TRBV6-1 | NA | CASSELGASGANVLTF | TGTGCCAGCAGTGAATTAGGGGCTTCTGGGGCCAACGTCCTGACTTTC
TRBJ2-5 | TRBD2 | TRBV6-1 | few | CASSGAGGQETQYF | TGTGCCAGCAGTGGGGCGGGAGGGCAAGAGACCCAGTACTTC
TRBJ1-2 | NA | TRBV9 | NA | CASSLNTRGYTF | TGTGCCAGCAGCCTCAACACCCGTGGCTACACCTTC
TRBJ2-7 | TRBD2 | TRBV6-1 | NA | CASSGTLGLVIEQYF | TGTGCCAGCAGTGGGACACTTGGACTAGTGATCGAGCAGTACTTC
TRBJ2-3 | TRBD2 | TRBV7-2 | NA | CASSQLAGVLDTQYF | TGTGCCAGCAGCCAACTAGCGGGAGTTTTAGATACGCAGTATTTT
TRBJ2-1 | TRBD2 | TRBV6-1 | NA | CASSFSGGANNEQFF | TGTGCCAGCAGTTTCAGCGGGGGGGCAAACAATGAGCAGTTCTTC
TRBJ2-1 | TRBD2 | TRBV11-3 | NA | CASSLVVREGRETQFF | TGTGCCAGCAGCTTAGTTGTGCGGGAGGGCCGAGAGACCCAGTTCTTC
TRBJ2-5 | NA | TRBV7-2 | few | CASSGRKGETQYF | TGTGCCAGCAGCGGACGGAAGGGGGAGACCCAGTACTTC
TRBJ1-4 | NA | TRBV6-1 | large | CASSRAPVGGGGEKLFF | TGTGCCAGCAGTAGAGCCCCCGTTGGCGGGGGTGGTGAAAAACTGTTTTTT
TRBJ2-1 | NA | TRBV6-1 | few | CASSPRSPPYEQFF | TGTGCCAGCAGTCCCCGCAGTCCTCCCTACGAGCAGTTCTTC
TRBJ2-1 | TRBD2 | TRBV7-3 | NA | CASSSRTSGEQFF | TGTGCCAGCAGCTCTCGGACTAGCGGTGAGCAGTTCTTC
TRBJ2-6 | NA | TRBV27 | large | CASSFLGVGANVLTF | TGTGCCAGCAGTTTTCTGGGGGTTGGGGCCAACGTCCTGACTTTC
TRBJ2-3 | NA | TRBV7-2 | few | CASSHLGERGDTQYF | TGTGCCAGCAGCCACCTGGGAGAGAGGGGGGATACGCAGTATTTT
TRBJ2-3 | TRBD2 | TRBV6-1 | NA | CASSLAGGPGRVTDTQYF | TGTGCCAGCTCCCTAGCGGGGGGGCCTGGTCGGGTCACAGATACGCAGTATTTT
TRBJ2-7 | TRBD2 | TRBV6-6 | NA | CASSLLRTSGSHEQYF | TGTGCCAGCAGCCTTTTAAGGACTAGCGGGAGCCACGAGCAGTACTTC
TRBJ2-7 | NA | TRBV7-2 | medium-sized | CASSSRPGGVYEQYF | TGTGCCAGCAGCTCACGCCCAGGGGGGGTGTACGAGCAGTACTTC
TRBJ2-7 | NA | TRBV27 | medium-sized | CASSSPRGRSYNEQYF | TGTGCCAGCAGTAGCCCGAGGGGACGCTCCTACAATGAGCAGTACTTC
TRBJ2-1 | TRBD2 | TRBV6-1 | few | CASSAGTIYEQFF | TGTGCCAGCAGTGCCGGGACTATTTACGAGCAGTTCTTC
TRBJ2-1 | TRBD1 | TRBV27 | NA | CASSQTGTYNEQFF | TGTGCCAGCAGCCAGACAGGGACCTACAATGAGCAGTTCTTC
TRBJ2-1 | NA | TRBV6-5 | few | CASKWNDGTYEQFF | TGTGCCAGCAAGTGGAACGACGGTACCTACGAGCAGTTCTTC
TRBJ2-7 | NA | TRBV7-2 | few | CASSLDPGSFSEQYF | TGTGCCAGCAGCTTAGACCCGGGTAGCTTCAGCGAGCAGTACTTC
TRBJ2-2 | TRBD1 | TRBV6-1 | NA | CASVTGTGYTGELFF | TGTGCCAGCGTAACCGGGACAGGTTACACCGGGGAGCTGTTTTTT